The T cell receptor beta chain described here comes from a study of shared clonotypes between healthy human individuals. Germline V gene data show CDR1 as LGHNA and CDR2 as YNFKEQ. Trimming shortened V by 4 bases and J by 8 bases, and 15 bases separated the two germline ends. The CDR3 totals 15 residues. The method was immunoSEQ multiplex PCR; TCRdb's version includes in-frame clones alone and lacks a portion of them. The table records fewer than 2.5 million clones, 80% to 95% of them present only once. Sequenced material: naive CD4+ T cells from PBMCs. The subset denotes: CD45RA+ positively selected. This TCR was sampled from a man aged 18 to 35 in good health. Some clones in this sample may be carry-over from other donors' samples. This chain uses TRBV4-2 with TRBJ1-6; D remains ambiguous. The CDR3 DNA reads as TGTGCCAGCAGCCCCTCGCAAGGGTTCGATTCACCCCTCCACTTT. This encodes CASSPSQGFDSPLHF.